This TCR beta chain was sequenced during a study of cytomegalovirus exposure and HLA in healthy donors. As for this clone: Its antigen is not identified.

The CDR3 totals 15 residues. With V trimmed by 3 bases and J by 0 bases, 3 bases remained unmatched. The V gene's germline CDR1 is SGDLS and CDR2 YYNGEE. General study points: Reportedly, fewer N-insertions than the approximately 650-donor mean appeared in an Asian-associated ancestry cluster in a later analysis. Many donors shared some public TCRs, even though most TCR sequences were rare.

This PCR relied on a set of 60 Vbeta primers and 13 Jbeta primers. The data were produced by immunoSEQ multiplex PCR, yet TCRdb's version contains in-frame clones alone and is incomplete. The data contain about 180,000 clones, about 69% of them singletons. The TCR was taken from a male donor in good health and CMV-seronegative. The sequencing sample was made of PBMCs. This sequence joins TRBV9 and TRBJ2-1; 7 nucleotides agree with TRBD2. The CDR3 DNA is TGTGCCAGCAGCGAGAGCGGGAACTCCTACAATGAGCAGTTCTTC. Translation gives CASSESGNSYNEQFF.